This T cell receptor (beta chain) appears in the sequencing data of a study of blood T cells in healthy people across ages. Study information: Roughly one uniquely barcoded beta molecule per two T cells was captured.

The study's findings and limits: Estimates of diversity drawn from one million T cells were considered underestimates.

No fewer than 5.5 micrograms of total RNA were isolated from every sample. This CDR3 is built from 13 residues. Germline V gene lookup returns CDR1 DFQATT and CDR2 SNEGSKA (reference sequence). V was shortened by 5 bases and J by 7 bases, with 17 bases between the two germline ends. The second PCR ran 7 to 11 cycles with a sample-barcoded 5' primer and J-beta primers. Unique molecular identifiers of 12 random nucleotides labeled each cDNA. Each CDR3 protein is one row after TCRdb ran MiXCR on the 5' RACE reads. This sample carries 920,000 or so distinct CDR3 sequences, over 35% of them seen once, and the ten largest clones take approximately 20%. Regarding this clonotype: Its specificity is unknown.

The TCR sequence derives from a woman in her sixties in good health. The sample comprised blood. The gene calls are TRBV20-1 and TRBJ1-1; a weak D match, TRBD1 (5 bases). The CDR3 sequence: CSADDSRRDEAFF. The CDR3 nucleotides are TGCAGTGCTGACGACAGTAGGCGCGATGAAGCTTTCTTT.